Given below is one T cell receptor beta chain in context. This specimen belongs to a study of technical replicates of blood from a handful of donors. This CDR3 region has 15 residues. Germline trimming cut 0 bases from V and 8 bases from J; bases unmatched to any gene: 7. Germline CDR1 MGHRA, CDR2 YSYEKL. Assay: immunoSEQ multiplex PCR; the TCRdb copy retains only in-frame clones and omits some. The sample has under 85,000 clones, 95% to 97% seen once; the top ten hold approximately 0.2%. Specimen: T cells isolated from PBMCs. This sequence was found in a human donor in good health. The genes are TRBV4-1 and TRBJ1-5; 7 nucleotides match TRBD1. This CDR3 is CASSQDRTGRKPQHF. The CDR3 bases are TGCGCCAGCAGCCAAGACCGGACAGGACGGAAGCCCCAGCATTTT.